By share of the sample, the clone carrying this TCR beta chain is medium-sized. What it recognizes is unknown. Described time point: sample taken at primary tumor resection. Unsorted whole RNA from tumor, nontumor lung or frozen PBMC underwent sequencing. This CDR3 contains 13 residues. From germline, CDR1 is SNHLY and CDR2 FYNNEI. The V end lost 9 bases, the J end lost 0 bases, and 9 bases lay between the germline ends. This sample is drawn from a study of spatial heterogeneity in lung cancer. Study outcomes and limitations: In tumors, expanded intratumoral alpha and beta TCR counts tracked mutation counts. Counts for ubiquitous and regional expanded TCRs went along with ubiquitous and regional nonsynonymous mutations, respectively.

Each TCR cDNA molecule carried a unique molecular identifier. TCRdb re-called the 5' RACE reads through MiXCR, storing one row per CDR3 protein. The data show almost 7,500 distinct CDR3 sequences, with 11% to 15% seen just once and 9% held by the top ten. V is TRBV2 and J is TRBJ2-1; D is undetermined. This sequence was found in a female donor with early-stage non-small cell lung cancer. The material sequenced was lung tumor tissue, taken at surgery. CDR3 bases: TGTGCCAGAGCCGCTAGCTCCTACAATGAGCAGTTCTTC. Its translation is CARAASSYNEQFF.